Presented here are 6 T cell receptor beta chains from one specimen sequenced in a study of neurological immune-mediated disorders. TCRdb redid the calling of the 5' RACE reads with MiXCR, one entry per CDR3 protein. The sample consists of under 25,000 distinct CDR3 sequences, roughly 2.6% of them appearing once. Sample: PBMCs. The receptors were gathered from a woman younger than 35 with multiple sclerosis.

This clonotype was observed many times. The chain carries TRBV6-1 and TRBJ2-6, with D hard to call. V was cut by 6 bases and J by 0 bases, with 9 bases left in between. The germline gives CDR1 MNHNS, CDR2 SASEGT. The CDR3 covers 15 residues. The CDR3: CASSASSSGANVLTF. In DNA, the CDR3 is TGTGCCAGCAGCGCCTCTAGCTCTGGGGCCAACGTCCTGACTTTC.

This chain connects TRBV28 to TRBJ2-5; 12 bases fit TRBD2. J lost 1 base, V lost 3 bases, and 12 bases had no gene match. Germline values: CDR1 MDHEN, CDR2 SYDVKM. This CDR3 is built from 19 residues. This CDR3 is CASSFGLAGGPQFQETQYF. For the CDR3, the DNA is TGTGCCAGCAGTTTCGGGCTAGCGGGGGGGCCGCAATTCCAAGAGACCCAGTACTTC.

This clonotype was detected many times. The rearrangement joins TRBV20-1 to TRBJ2-5; D might be TRBD2 (7 bases). Germline CDR1 reads DFQATT; CDR2 reads SNEGSKA (reference sequence). This CDR3 has 16 residues. The germline V and J ends were trimmed by 5 bases and 0 bases, with 19 bases remaining between them. The CDR3 reads CSAEGGGGHYQETQYF. DNA for the CDR3: TGCAGTGCTGAGGGAGGCGGGGGCCATTACCAAGAGACCCAGTACTTC.

This clonotype has ten or more counts. CDR3 protein: CSANSGRALGEQYF. CDR3 DNA: TGCAGTGCTAACTCCGGGAGGGCGTTGGGTGAGCAGTACTTC. The chain carries TRBV20-1 and TRBJ2-7; 8 positions agree with TRBD2. In germline, CDR1 is DFQATT, CDR2 SNEGSKA (reference sequence). The CDR3 sequence is 14 residues long. V was clipped by 4 bases and J by 7 bases; unmatched bases: 12.

The chain employs TRBV5-1 and TRBJ1-2, with TRBD1 identical over 9 bases. This CDR3 is 16 amino acids long. CDR1 is SGHRS, CDR2 YFSETQ, per germline. V shed 0 bases, J shed 3 bases, and the junction held 6 bases outside the gene matches. The CDR3 nucleotides read TGCGCCAGCAGCTTGGAACCTTGGACAGGGGACTATGGCTACACCTTC. Its protein is CASSLEPWTGDYGYTF. Based on the CDR3 plus reference TRBV5-1 and TRBJ1-2, the full variable domain is KAGVTQTPRYLIKTRGQQVTLSCSPISGHRSVSWYQQTPGQGLQFLFEYFSETQRNKGNFPGRFSGRQFSNSRSEMNVSTLELGDSALYLCASSLEPWTGDYGYTFGSGTRLTVV.

This clonotype occurred many times. V gene TRBV3-1 combines with J gene TRBJ2-7; possibly TRBD2 for D (5 bases). The CDR3 covers 16 residues. Germline loops: CDR1 LGHDT, CDR2 YNNKEL (reference sequence). V gave up 3 bases and J gave up 3 bases, with 18 bases separating them. The CDR3 DNA sequence: TGTGCCAGCAGCCACCGGCTAGGTGGGGAGCTCTACGAGCAGTACTTC. Amino acid sequence: CASSHRLGGELYEQYF.